Listed below are T cell receptor beta chains from one sample, sequenced in a study of Graves' ophthalmopathy and Graves' hyperthyroidism. MiXCR was run by TCRdb on the multiplex PCR reads, yielding one entry per CDR3 protein. Of 500,000 to 800,000 distinct CDR3 sequences listed, under 50% are singletons. Sequenced: peripheral blood. These receptors all come from an adult man with Graves' ophthalmopathy. Each CDR3 is given with its conserved first and last residue. Fields, in order: J gene, D gene, V gene, clone size, CDR3 DNA, CDR3 protein. D genes are given only for firm matches. A row's size may be missing; if present it is once, few, many or a size class.

J gene: TRBJ1-5
D gene: TRBD1
V gene: TRBV11-1
clone size: NA
CDR3 DNA: TGTGCTAGAGGCTCCGACAGGGCGCCGAATCAGCCCCAGCATTTT
CDR3 protein: CARGSDRAPNQPQHF

J gene: TRBJ2-7
D gene: TRBD1
V gene: TRBV6-5
clone size: NA
CDR3 DNA: TGTGCCAGCAGTTCCGGGACAGGGGCATATAGGTACGAGCAGTACTTC
CDR3 protein: CASSSGTGAYRYEQYF

J gene: TRBJ2-3
D gene: NA
V gene: TRBV2
clone size: NA
CDR3 DNA: TGTGCCAGCAGAGTAGGTGGCGCAGATACGCAGTATTTT
CDR3 protein: CASRVGGADTQYF

J gene: TRBJ2-3
D gene: NA
V gene: TRBV15
clone size: NA
CDR3 DNA: TGTGCCACCAGCAGAGATCGGCCAAGCGTTTCAGATACGCAGTATTTT
CDR3 protein: CATSRDRPSVSDTQYF

J gene: TRBJ1-1
D gene: NA
V gene: TRBV9
clone size: many
CDR3 DNA: TGTGCCAGCAGCTCGCCCCCGGGCGGGGCTTTCTTT
CDR3 protein: CASSSPPGGAFF

J gene: TRBJ2-2
D gene: NA
V gene: TRBV7-7
clone size: NA
CDR3 DNA: TGTGCCAGCAGCTTGGAGGGGCAGACCAACACCGGGGAGCTGTTTTTT
CDR3 protein: CASSLEGQTNTGELFF

J gene: TRBJ1-1
D gene: NA
V gene: TRBV5-1
clone size: once
CDR3 DNA: TGCGCCAGCAGCCAACATACAAGAAACACTGAAGCTTTCTTT
CDR3 protein: CASSQHTRNTEAFF

J gene: TRBJ2-7
D gene: NA
V gene: TRBV5-1
clone size: NA
CDR3 DNA: TGCGCCAGCAGCTCCAGACTGGACCTCTACGAGCAGTACTTC
CDR3 protein: CASSSRLDLYEQYF

J gene: TRBJ1-5
D gene: TRBD1
V gene: TRBV7-2
clone size: NA
CDR3 DNA: TGTGCCAGCAGCCCCCAGGGGGTGCATTTT
CDR3 protein: CASSPQGVHF

J gene: TRBJ2-5
D gene: TRBD1
V gene: TRBV4-3
clone size: NA
CDR3 DNA: TGCGCCAGCAGCCAGGTGGGACAGGGTGAGGAGACCCAGTACTTC
CDR3 protein: CASSQVGQGEETQYF

J gene: TRBJ1-6
D gene: NA
V gene: TRBV27
clone size: NA
CDR3 DNA: TGTGCCAGCAGTTTATCTGGGGCAAGCTCCTATAATTCACCCCTCCACTTT
CDR3 protein: CASSLSGASSYNSPLHF